Listed below are T cell receptor beta chains from one sample, sequenced in a study of blood T cells in healthy people across ages. A single record per CDR3 protein comes from TCRdb applying MiXCR to the 5' RACE reads. Among about 670,000 distinct CDR3 sequences listed, roughly half were seen once. Sequenced material: blood. The origin of the receptors is a woman aged 80 or over in good health. CDR3s include the opening cysteine and the closing phenylalanine or tryptophan. Fields, in order: D gene, J gene, V gene, clone size, CDR3 protein, CDR3 DNA. D genes are given only for firm matches. Some rows mark clone size as missing; the rest say once, few, many or name a class of expanded clone.

TRBD1 TRBJ1-4 TRBV4-1 - CASSHGDSSNEKLFF TGCGCCAGCAGCCACGGGGACAGCTCGAATGAAAAACTGTTTTTT
TRBD2 TRBJ2-1 TRBV5-1 few CASSDPSGGSVSSYNEQFF TGCGCCAGCAGCGATCCTAGCGGGGGGTCCGTAAGCTCCTACAATGAGCAGTTCTTC
- TRBJ2-5 TRBV12-3/TRBV12-4 - CASSPYGGAQYF TGTGCCAGCAGCCCTTACGGAGGCGCGCAGTACTTC
TRBD1 TRBJ2-6 TRBV29-1 many CSVAGTDTFSGANVLTF TGCAGCGTCGCCGGGACAGACACATTCTCTGGGGCCAACGTCCTGACTTTC
- TRBJ2-3 TRBV10-2 few CASEWGWEDTQYF TGCGCCAGCGAGTGGGGGTGGGAAGATACGCAGTATTTT
- TRBJ1-2 TRBV29-1 - CSVEGAGPTNYGYTF TGCAGCGTTGAAGGAGCAGGCCCTACCAACTATGGCTACACCTTC
- TRBJ2-7 TRBV21-1 - CASRKRGRELYEQYF TGTGCCAGCAGAAAAAGAGGCAGGGAGCTCTACGAGCAGTACTTC
TRBD1 TRBJ1-2 TRBV25-1 few CASKMQGAGGYTF TGTGCCAGCAAAATGCAGGGGGCCGGAGGCTACACCTTC
- TRBJ2-7 TRBV3-1 few CASSQVQSRRGGANYEQYF TGTGCCAGCAGCCAAGTTCAATCGAGGCGCGGCGGGGCTAACTACGAGCAGTACTTC
- TRBJ1-6 TRBV2 - CASSKTGNSPPHF TGTGCCAGCAGTAAGACAGGAAATTCACCCCCCCACTTT
TRBD1 TRBJ1-1 TRBV6-6 - CASSLQGETEAFF TGTGCCAGCAGTTTACAGGGGGAGACTGAAGCTTTCTTT
- TRBJ2-7 TRBV5-1 - CASSYRVDEQYF TGCGCCAGCAGCTACAGGGTCGACGAGCAGTACTTC
- TRBJ2-1 TRBV27 many CASSSWVGVGYNEQFF TGTGCCAGCAGCTCCTGGGTGGGCGTGGGGTACAATGAGCAGTTCTTC
- TRBJ1-1 TRBV29-1 - CSVEERRTEAFF TGCAGCGTTGAGGAGAGACGGACTGAAGCTTTCTTT
- TRBJ1-2 TRBV7-9 - CASFPPAGRNYGYTF TGTGCCAGTTTTCCCCCGGCGGGCCGTAACTATGGCTACACCTTC
- TRBJ2-2 TRBV28 few CASSFRMGTTGELFF TGTGCCAGCAGTTTTCGAATGGGAACCACCGGGGAGCTGTTTTTT
- TRBJ2-1 TRBV3-1 - CASSQGFAHFSNEQFF TGTGCCAGCAGCCAAGGTTTTGCGCATTTCTCCAATGAGCAGTTCTTC
- TRBJ2-3 TRBV28 many CASAPTGTLVTDTQYF TGTGCCAGCGCTCCGACCGGGACTTTGGTCACAGATACGCAGTATTTT
- TRBJ1-2 TRBV7-2 many CASSLATGGWGYTF TGTGCCAGCAGCTTAGCGACAGGTGGATGGGGCTACACCTTC
TRBD2 TRBJ2-1 TRBV2 - CASSLTSGINEQFF TGTGCCAGCAGCCTGACTAGCGGGATAAATGAGCAGTTCTTC
- TRBJ1-3 TRBV7-2 - CASSRSGSGNTIYF TGTGCCAGCTCCCGTAGCGGCTCTGGAAACACCATATATTTT
- TRBJ2-5 TRBV18 - CASSPFTEYQETQYF TGTGCCAGCTCACCGTTTACCGAGTACCAAGAGACCCAGTACTTC
- TRBJ2-6 TRBV4-1 - CASSHPLWGATHNSGANVLTF TGCGCCAGCAGCCATCCGCTCTGGGGAGCAACCCACAACTCTGGGGCCAACGTCCTGACTTTC
- TRBJ1-5 TRBV7-2 - CASSLVSQPQHF TGTGCCAGCAGCTTAGTTTCCCAGCCCCAGCATTTT
TRBD1 TRBJ2-7 TRBV12-3/TRBV12-4 many CASSGQGRPEQYF TGTGCCAGCAGCGGACAGGGGCGACCCGAGCAGTACTTC
- TRBJ1-5 TRBV28 many CASSLLGNQPQHF TGTGCCAGCAGCTTGTTGGGCAATCAGCCCCAGCATTTT
- TRBJ1-2 TRBV5-1 - CASSPRTDLYGYTF TGCGCCAGCAGCCCACGGACAGATCTCTATGGCTACACCTTC
- TRBJ2-7 TRBV6-5 - CASSPTGWGLGHEQYF TGTGCCAGCAGTCCCACGGGTTGGGGGTTGGGGCACGAGCAGTACTTC
- TRBJ1-5 TRBV20-1 - CSARAGSQQPQHF TGCAGTGCTAGGGCGGGTTCTCAGCAGCCCCAGCATTTT
- TRBJ2-1 TRBV5-1 - CASSFRDTGGNEQFF TGCGCCAGCAGCTTCCGGGACACCGGCGGGAATGAGCAGTTCTTC
- TRBJ2-3 TRBV6-5 - CASSYGRGSTDTQYF TGTGCCAGCAGTTACGGGCGGGGTAGCACAGATACGCAGTATTTT
- TRBJ2-3 TRBV2 many CASIEGRTTDTQYF TGTGCCAGCATAGAGGGAAGAACCACAGATACGCAGTATTTT
- TRBJ2-2 TRBV29-1 - CSAAGDRNTGELFF TGCAGCGCCGCGGGGGACAGGAACACCGGGGAGCTGTTTTTT
- TRBJ2-5 TRBV11-3 - CASSWGTGLQETQYF TGTGCCAGCAGCTGGGGAACAGGACTACAAGAGACCCAGTACTTC
- TRBJ2-5 TRBV18 - CASSPGRSPRETQYF TGTGCCAGCTCACCTGGGCGGAGCCCTCGAGAGACCCAGTACTTC
- TRBJ1-2 TRBV29-1 - CSVSPPGGDYGYTF TGCAGCGTTTCTCCACCTGGGGGTGACTATGGCTACACCTTC
- TRBJ2-4 TRBV6-5 many CASSYRRALAKNIQYF TGTGCCAGCAGTTACCGGAGAGCTCTAGCCAAAAACATTCAGTACTTC
TRBD2 TRBJ2-7 TRBV7-2 many CASSLRLAGAFYEQYF TGTGCCAGCAGCTTACGTCTAGCGGGAGCATTCTACGAGCAGTACTTC
- TRBJ2-2 TRBV6-6 - CASSYLVGSGELFF TGTGCCAGCAGTTATTTAGTCGGCTCCGGGGAGCTGTTTTTT
- TRBJ2-1 TRBV29-1 - CSVGALGQFF TGCAGCGTTGGGGCCCTTGGGCAGTTCTTC
- TRBJ2-5 TRBV12-3/TRBV12-4 few CASSFSFQETQYF TGTGCCAGCAGTTTTTCGTTCCAAGAGACCCAGTACTTC
TRBD2 TRBJ2-5 TRBV20-1 many CSASPRGRDETQYF TGCAGTGCTAGCCCCCGCGGGAGAGACGAGACCCAGTACTTC
- TRBJ1-1 TRBV29-1 few CSVDRGQPNTEAFF TGCAGCGTTGATAGAGGGCAACCGAACACTGAAGCTTTCTTT
- TRBJ2-1 TRBV20-1 - CSARGGAGHWDEQFF TGCAGTGCTAGAGGTGGGGCAGGGCATTGGGATGAGCAGTTCTTC
- TRBJ2-2 TRBV20-1 - CSADAGTRRTGELFF TGCAGTGCGGACGCCGGGACTCGGAGAACCGGGGAGCTGTTTTTT
TRBD1 TRBJ1-1 TRBV29-1 few CSAHSGGGTEAFF TGCAGCGCCCACTCAGGGGGAGGGACTGAAGCTTTCTTT
- TRBJ1-1 TRBV20-1 - CSARYPNTEAFF TGCAGTGCTAGATACCCGAACACTGAAGCTTTCTTT